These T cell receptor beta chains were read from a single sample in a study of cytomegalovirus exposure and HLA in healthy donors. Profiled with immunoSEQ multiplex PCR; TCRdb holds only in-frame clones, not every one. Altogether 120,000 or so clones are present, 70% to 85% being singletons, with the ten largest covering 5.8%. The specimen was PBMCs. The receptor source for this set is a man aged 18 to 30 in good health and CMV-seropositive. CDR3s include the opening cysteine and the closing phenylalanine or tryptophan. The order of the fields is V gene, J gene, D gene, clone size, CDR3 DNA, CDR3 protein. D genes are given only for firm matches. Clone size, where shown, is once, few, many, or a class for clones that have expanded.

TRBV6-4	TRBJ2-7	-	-	TGTGCCAGCACAGACTTGACCTACGAGCAGTACTTC	CASTDLTYEQYF
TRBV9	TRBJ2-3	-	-	TGTGCCAGCAGCGTAGGGCGGGGCACAGATACGCAGTATTTT	CASSVGRGTDTQYF
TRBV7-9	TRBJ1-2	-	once	TGTGCCAGCAGCTTACATGCGGAGGGCTACACCTTC	CASSLHAEGYTF
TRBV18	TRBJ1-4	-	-	TGTGCCAGCTCACCATCAGGACACAGGGCGAGCTCTAATGAAAAACTGTTTTTT	CASSPSGHRASSNEKLFF
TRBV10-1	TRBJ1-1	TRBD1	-	TGCGCCAGCAGCGCGGACAGGGTCACTGAAGCTTTCTTT	CASSADRVTEAFF
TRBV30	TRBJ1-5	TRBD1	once	TGTGCCTGGAGGACAGGGGGGAATCAGCCCCAGCATTTT	CAWRTGGNQPQHF
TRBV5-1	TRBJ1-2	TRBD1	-	TGCGCCAGCAGAGAACCGGGACAGGGGGTTCAGGGCTACACCTTC	CASREPGQGVQGYTF
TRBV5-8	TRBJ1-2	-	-	TGTGCCAGCGCCCCAGATACCAACTATGGCTACACCTTC	CASAPDTNYGYTF
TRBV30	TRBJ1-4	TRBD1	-	TGTGCCTGTGATATGAGACAGGGAAATGAAAAACTGTTTTTT	CACDMRQGNEKLFF
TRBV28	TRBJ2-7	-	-	TGTGCCAGCAGTCCCCCTGCCTACGAGCAGTACTTC	CASSPPAYEQYF
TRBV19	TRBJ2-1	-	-	TGTGCCAGTAGTATATGGGGCAACAATGAGCAGTTCTTC	CASSIWGNNEQFF
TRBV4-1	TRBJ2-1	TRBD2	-	TGCGCCAGCAGTCCACAGACTAGCGGGAGGTCGGATGAGCAGTTCTTC	CASSPQTSGRSDEQFF
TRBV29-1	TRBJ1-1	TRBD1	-	TGCAGCGTCAAACGTTCAGGGGGTACTTCCATGAACACTGAAGCTTTCTTT	CSVKRSGGTSMNTEAFF
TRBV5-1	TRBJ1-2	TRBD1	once	TGCGCCAGCAGCTTGGGGGACAGGGGGTACTATGGCTACACCTTC	CASSLGDRGYYGYTF
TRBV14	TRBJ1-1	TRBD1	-	TGTGCCAGCAGCCAAGATCTAGGACAGGGGAACACTGAAGCTTTCTTT	CASSQDLGQGNTEAFF
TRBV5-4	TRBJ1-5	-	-	TGTGCCAGCAGCTGGCCGGTAAGGGGTGGCAATCAGCCCCAGCATTTT	CASSWPVRGGNQPQHF
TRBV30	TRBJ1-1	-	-	TGTGCCTGGAGTGTAGGGGGTGTTCGGAACACTGAAGCTTTCTTT	CAWSVGGVRNTEAFF
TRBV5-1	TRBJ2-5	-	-	TGCGCCAGCAGCTTGGGTAGAGAAGAGACCCAGTACTTC	CASSLGREETQYF
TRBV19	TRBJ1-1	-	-	TGTGCCAGTAGTATCAGCGTCGGGGGCACTGAAGCTTTCTTT	CASSISVGGTEAFF
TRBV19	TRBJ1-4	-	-	TGTGCCAGTAGTATCGCTGGGAGGAGGAATGAAAAACTGTTTTTT	CASSIAGRRNEKLFF
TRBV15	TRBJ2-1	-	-	TGTGCCACCAGCAGAGATCGTAGCAGCACCTACAATGAGCAGTTCTTC	CATSRDRSSTYNEQFF
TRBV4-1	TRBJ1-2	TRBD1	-	TGCGCCAGCAGCCAACCGGGGACAGGGGGCTATGGCTACACCTTC	CASSQPGTGGYGYTF
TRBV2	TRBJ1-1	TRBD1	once	TGTGCCAGCACCTGGACAGGGGCTTCAAGAGGGACTGAAGCTTTCTTT	CASTWTGASRGTEAFF
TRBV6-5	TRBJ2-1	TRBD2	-	TGTGCCAGCAGTTCGCTGACTAGCGGCTCCTACAATGAGCAGTTCTTC	CASSSLTSGSYNEQFF
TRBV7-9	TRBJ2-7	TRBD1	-	TGTGCCAGCAGTCAGACGGTGGGGACAGGGGGCGCGTGGGGCTACGAGCAGTACTTC	CASSQTVGTGGAWGYEQYF
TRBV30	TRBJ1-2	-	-	TGTGCCTGCTTGAGGGAACGGGACTATGGCTACACCTTC	CACLRERDYGYTF
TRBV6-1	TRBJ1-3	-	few	TGTGCCAGCTCAACACAGCGGACTGGAAACACCATATATTTT	CASSTQRTGNTIYF
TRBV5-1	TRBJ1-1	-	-	TGCGCCAGCAGCTTGGAAAGGGGGGGAGCTTTCTTT	CASSLERGGAFF
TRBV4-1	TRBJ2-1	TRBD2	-	TGCGCCAGCAGCCAAGATGGGACTAGCGGAACCTACAATGAGCAGTTCTTC	CASSQDGTSGTYNEQFF
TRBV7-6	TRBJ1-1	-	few	TGTGCCAGCAGCCCCGGGGGGAACACTGAAGCTTTCTTT	CASSPGGNTEAFF
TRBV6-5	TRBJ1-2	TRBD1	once	TGTGCCAGCACTAACAGGGGAATTTTATATGGCTACACCTTC	CASTNRGILYGYTF
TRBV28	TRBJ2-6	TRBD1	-	TGTGCCAGCAGTTTATGGTCGGGACAGACTACCTCTGGGGCCAACGTCCTGACTTTC	CASSLWSGQTTSGANVLTF
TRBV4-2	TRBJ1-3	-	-	TGTGCCAGCAGCCAAGACATTTACCCGGACACGCTCTCTGGAAACACCATATATTTT	CASSQDIYPDTLSGNTIYF
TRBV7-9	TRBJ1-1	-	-	TGTGCCAGCAGCATGGGGAGAGATTGGTTGGCGTTGACTGAAGCTTTCTTT	CASSMGRDWLALTEAFF
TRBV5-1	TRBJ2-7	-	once	TGCGCCAGCAGCTACGCTTACAGGCAAACTCCCGAGCAGTACTTC	CASSYAYRQTPEQYF
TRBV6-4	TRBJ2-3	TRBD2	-	TGTGCCAGCAGTGAGCGGGGGAGCACAGATACGCAGTATTTT	CASSERGSTDTQYF
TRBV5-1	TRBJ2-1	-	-	TGCGCCAGCAGCTCCCGGGGATCAGAGCAGTTCTTC	CASSSRGSEQFF
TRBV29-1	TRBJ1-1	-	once	TGCAGCGTGGACAATATCAACACTGAAGCTTTCTTT	CSVDNINTEAFF
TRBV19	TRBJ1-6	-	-	TGTGCCAGTGTTAACCCGGGGAATTCACCCCTCCACTTT	CASVNPGNSPLHF
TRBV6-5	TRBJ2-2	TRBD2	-	TGTGCCAGCAGCCTAGCGGGAGACACCGGGGAGCTGTTTTTT	CASSLAGDTGELFF
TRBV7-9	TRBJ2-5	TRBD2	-	TGTGCCAGCAGCTTAAGGATAGCGGGCTTCCAAGAGACCCAGTACTTC	CASSLRIAGFQETQYF
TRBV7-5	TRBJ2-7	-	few	TGTGCCAGAAGATCCGGTGTCGAGCAGTACTTC	CARRSGVEQYF
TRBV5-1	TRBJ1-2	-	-	TGCGCCAGCAGCTACAGGGTTGGCTATGGCTACACCTTC	CASSYRVGYGYTF
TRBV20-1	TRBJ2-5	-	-	TGCAGTGTTCCCCGCGGTGAGACCCAGTACTTC	CSVPRGETQYF
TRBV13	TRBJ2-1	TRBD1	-	TGTGCCAGCAGCGAAGGACAGGGGATACACAATGAGCAGTTCTTC	CASSEGQGIHNEQFF
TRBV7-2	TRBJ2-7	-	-	TGTGCCAGCAGCCACCCCCGGGACTCAATGGGAAACGAGCAGTACTTC	CASSHPRDSMGNEQYF
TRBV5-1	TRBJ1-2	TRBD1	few	TGCGCCAGCAGCTTTACAGGGGAAAGCTACACCTTC	CASSFTGESYTF
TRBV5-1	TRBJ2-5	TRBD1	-	TGCGCCAGCAGCTCGGGACAGGGAGGGCAAGAGACCCAGTACTTC	CASSSGQGGQETQYF
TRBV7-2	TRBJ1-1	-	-	TGTGCCAGCAGCCGACTTGCTGACACTGAAGCTTTCTTT	CASSRLADTEAFF
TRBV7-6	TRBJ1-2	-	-	TGTGCCAGCAGTCCAGGGGAGGGCTACACCTTC	CASSPGEGYTF
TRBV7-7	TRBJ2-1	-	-	TGTGCTAGCAGCTTAGGCGGGCTGGATGAGCAGTTCTTC	CASSLGGLDEQFF
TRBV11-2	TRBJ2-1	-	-	TGTGCCAGCAGCTTAGTAGCTGGCTCCTACAATGAGCAGTTCTTC	CASSLVAGSYNEQFF
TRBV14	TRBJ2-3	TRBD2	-	TGTGCCAGCAGCCAAGTGCGAGCGGGAGGGCCAGCAGATACGCAGTATTTT	CASSQVRAGGPADTQYF
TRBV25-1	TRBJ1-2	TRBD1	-	TGTGCCAGCAGTGTCCGAGACAGGGGAGGCTACACCTTC	CASSVRDRGGYTF